The entry below describes one T cell receptor (beta chain). Its specificity is not known. The data were taken from a study of T cells expressing NK-cell markers. Study background: The study drew TCR beta repertoires from sorted CD3+CD56+NKG2C+, CD3+CD56+NKG2C- and CD3+CD56-NKG2C+ T cells. Eight donors were sequenced, of whom seven were HCMV-seropositive, while the remaining one was HCMV-seronegative.

Germline CDR1 reads MNHEY; CDR2 reads SVGAGI. The CDR3 has 18 amino acids. Study results and limitations: The leading position in the CD3+CD56-NKG2C+ fraction of four donors also went to these clonotypes.

Researchers built TCR beta cDNA using 5'RACE template switching with UMIs. TCRdb reanalyzed the 5' RACE reads, giving one entry per CDR3 protein sequence and no DNA. The sample holds about 260,000 distinct CDR3 sequences. The clonotype was recovered from a woman between 18 and 70 years old in good health. The rearrangement links TRBV6-5 to TRBJ2-7. Sequencing input: blood T cells: a sorted CD56 or NKG2C T cell subset, CD4+ or CD8+ T cells, or bulk PBMC T cells (not recorded which). CDR3 amino acids: CASSYSGATSTFSYEQYF.